These 16 T cell receptor beta chains came from one sample sequenced in a study of cytomegalovirus exposure and HLA in healthy donors. The primer mix had 60 Vbeta and 13 Jbeta primers. Libraries were prepared by immunoSEQ multiplex PCR; TCRdb keeps only in-frame clonotypes and omits some of them. The sample comprises fewer than 200,000 clones, 81% of which are singletons, and roughly 4.5% rests with the top ten. The sequencing input was PBMCs. The receptor source for this set is a woman between 18 and 29 years old in good health and CMV-seropositive.

The CDR3 sequence: CASSLRDSGSFLDIQYF. The CDR3 nucleotides are TGTGCCAGCAGCTTACGGGACAGTGGGTCTTTTTTAGACATTCAGTACTTC. V gene TRBV5-4 combines with J gene TRBJ2-4; 7 bases map to TRBD1. The length of the CDR3 is 17 residues. Germline assignment: CDR1 SGHNT and CDR2 YYREEE (reference sequence). V gave up 2 bases and J gave up 8 bases; unmatched junction bases: 16.

The rearrangement links TRBV5-6 to TRBJ1-2; D not resolved. V gave up 1 base and J gave up 0 bases, with 4 bases separating them. Germline V gene sequence: CDR1 SGHDT, CDR2 YYEEEE. The CDR3 totals 13 residues. The CDR3 loop is CASSLTANYGYTF. Written as DNA, the CDR3 is TGTGCCAGCAGCTTGACAGCTAACTATGGCTACACCTTC.

The chain is built from TRBV7-8 and TRBJ1-5, with D uncertain. This CDR3 region has 14 residues. Germline lookup yields CDR1 SGHVS and CDR2 FQNEAQ. Trimming stripped 3 bases from V and 4 bases from J, with 10 bases between. As DNA, the CDR3 is TGTGCCAGCAGCTTCCTTCCGCGGAATCAGCCCCAGCATTTT. Residues: CASSFLPRNQPQHF.

The CDR3 DNA reads TGTGCCAGCAGTGTGCTTAGCGGGGGGTCCTACAATGAGCAGTTCTTC. The encoded protein is CASSVLSGGSYNEQFF. V usage is TRBV7-3 and J usage is TRBJ2-1; 10 positions agree with TRBD2. This CDR3 contains 16 residues. Trimming cost V 6 bases and J 1 base; bases outside gene matches: 6. Per the germline V gene, CDR1 is SGHTA and CDR2 is FQGTGA.

This chain uses TRBV11-2 with TRBJ2-7; possible D gene TRBD1, 5 bases. The V and J ends lost 3 bases and 5 bases respectively, with 17 bases between them. This CDR3 has 15 amino acids. Germline V gene data show CDR1 as SGHAT and CDR2 as FQNNGV. This CDR3 is CASSFVQGRRDEQYF. For the CDR3, the DNA is TGTGCCAGCAGCTTTGTGCAGGGCCGGCGCGACGAGCAGTACTTC.

This clone was observed a handful of times. The chain recombines TRBV7-9 with TRBJ2-5; 8 nucleotides agree with TRBD1. CDR3 size: 14 residues. Trimming cost V 6 bases and J 6 bases; bases outside gene matches: 9. Germline loops: CDR1 SEHNR, CDR2 FQNEAQ (reference sequence). This CDR3 is CASSSGQGRKTQYF. CDR3 DNA sequence: TGTGCCAGCAGTTCCGGACAGGGAAGGAAGACCCAGTACTTC. Full variable domain (outside the CDR3, taken from reference TRBV7-9 and TRBJ2-5): DTGVSQNPRHKITKRGQNVTFRCDPISEHNRLYWYRQTLGQGPEFLTYFQNEAQLEKSRLLSDRFSAERPKGSFSTLEIQRTEQGDSAMYLCASSSGQGRKTQYFGPGTRLLVL.

The chain uses TRBV4-1 and TRBJ2-4; 9 bases map to TRBD1. The CDR3 is 21 residues long. Losses at the gene ends were 1 base for V and 2 bases for J; bases not matched to a gene: 18. CDR1 is MGHRA, CDR2 YSYEKL, per germline. DNA for the CDR3: TGCGCCAGCAGCCAAGCCGCCCCACTTCAACAGGGGGCTCTCACCAAAAACATTCAGTACTTC. Translated: CASSQAAPLQQGALTKNIQYF.

The rearrangement joins TRBV4-3 to TRBJ2-2; TRBD1 aligns across 8 bases. With 5 bases clipped from V and 5 bases from J, the junction kept 10 bases outside the gene matches. This CDR3 is 16 amino acids long. CDR1 is LGHNA and CDR2 is YSLEER in the germline V gene. Here the CDR3 reads CASSKVWTGRTGELFF. The CDR3 DNA is TGCGCCAGCAGCAAAGTCTGGACAGGGCGGACCGGGGAGCTGTTTTTT.

There are a few counts of this clone. The genes are TRBV6-5 and TRBJ1-1; no reliable D call. This CDR3 is built from 13 residues. CDR1 MNHEY and CDR2 SVGAGI come from the germline V gene. V was trimmed by 3 bases and J by 5 bases, leaving 10 bases between them. CDR3 region: CASSYGRVTEAFF. CDR3 DNA: TGTGCCAGCAGTTATGGGAGGGTTACTGAAGCTTTCTTT.

This chain uses TRBV9 with TRBJ2-2; D gene unclear. Trimming left V 0 bases short and J 2 bases short, with 8 bases between. Per germline, CDR1 SGDLS and CDR2 YYNGEE. CDR3 length equals 15 residues. CDR3 nucleotide sequence: TGTGCCAGCAGCGTAGCTGACTTCAACACCGGGGAGCTGTTTTTT. This sequence encodes CASSVADFNTGELFF. Variable domain in full (rest from reference TRBV9 and TRBJ2-2): DSGVTQTPKHLITATGQRVTLRCSPRSGDLSVYWYQQSLDQGLQFLIQYYNGEERAKGNILERFSAQQFPDLHSELNLSSLELGDSALYFCASSVADFNTGELFFGEGSRLTVL.

The CDR3 loop reads CATSRGRGAQETQYF. The CDR3 region has the DNA TGTGCCACCAGCAGAGGCCGGGGGGCCCAAGAGACCCAGTACTTC. V usage is TRBV15 and J usage is TRBJ2-5; the D gene is possibly TRBD2 (7 bases). There are 15 residues in the CDR3. Per the germline V gene, CDR1 is LNHNV and CDR2 is YYDKDF (reference sequence). Trimming took off 1 base at V and 1 base at J, with 10 bases between the two ends. Together with reference TRBV15 and TRBJ2-5, the CDR3 gives the full variable domain: DAMVIQNPRYQVTQFGKPVTLSCSQTLNHNVMYWYQQKSSQAPKLLFHYYDKDFNNEADTPDNFQSRRPNTSFCFLDIRSPGLGDTAMYLCATSRGRGAQETQYFGPGTRLLVL.

This clone has only one observation. V gene TRBV27 combines with J gene TRBJ2-3; D uncertain. Germline CDR1 MNHEY, CDR2 SMNVEV (reference sequence). There are 14 residues in the CDR3. The V and J ends lost 5 bases and 2 bases respectively, with 11 bases between them. The CDR3 protein is CASSKYTITDTQYF. The CDR3 DNA follows: TGTGCCAGCAGTAAGTACACAATCACAGATACGCAGTATTTT.

The chain links TRBV4-3 to TRBJ2-1; 11 nucleotides line up with TRBD2. The length of the CDR3 is 16 residues. The J segment lost 9 bases and the V segment lost 3 bases, leaving 10 bases of the junction unmatched. Germline loops: CDR1 LGHNA, CDR2 YSLEER. CDR3 DNA sequence: TGCGCCAGCAGCCAGGACCTTAGCGGGGGGGTTGGTGAGCAGTTCTTC. Its translation: CASSQDLSGGVGEQFF.

DNA of the CDR3: TGTGCCAGCAGCTTAAGGCTAGCGGGGGGCATGAAGACCGGGGAGCTGTTTTTT. Amino acids: CASSLRLAGGMKTGELFF. The chain is built from TRBV7-3 and TRBJ2-2; 11 bases agree with TRBD2. CDR1 and CDR2 (germline): SGHTA, FQGTGA. The CDR3 is 18 residues long. The V gene end was trimmed by 1 base and the J gene end by 5 bases; junction bases not matched to a gene: 9.

The V call is TRBV28, the J call TRBJ1-3, with a possible D match to TRBD1 (6 bases). Germline-derived CDR1 and CDR2 are MDHEN and SYDVKM. The V gene lost 6 bases and the J gene lost 4 bases, with 19 bases spanning the gap. The CDR3 totals 16 residues. The CDR3 loop is CASSPVQGFSGNTIYF. DNA of the CDR3: TGTGCCAGCAGCCCTGTACAGGGTTTTTCGGGAAACACCATATATTTT.

The chain couples TRBV6-6 to TRBJ2-1, with D tentatively TRBD1 (5 bases). CDR3 size: 15 residues. Germline V gene sequence: CDR1 MNHNY, CDR2 SVGAGI (reference sequence). Trimming shortened V by 0 bases and J by 8 bases, and 14 bases separated the two germline ends. CDR3 protein: CASSYSKGQGDEQFF. CDR3 in DNA: TGTGCCAGCAGTTACTCGAAGGGTCAGGGTGATGAGCAGTTCTTC.